The T cell receptor beta chain under discussion was sequenced for a study of radiation and T cells in renal cell carcinoma. Study-wide results and caveats: Top tumor clonotypes rose in blood 2 weeks post-radiation, then contracted.

Of note for this clone: Its antigen is currently unknown.

TCRdb's table, derived via immunoSEQ multiplex PCR, lists solely in-frame clones and lacks some. Counted here are some 130,000 clones, approximately 75% occurring once; the ten biggest clones make up approximately 1.9%. Sample time point: blood 2 weeks post-SBRT. Treatment given: 15 Gy SBRT to primary tumor, nephrectomy 4 weeks later. The sample here was blood, taken from a patient whose treatment included radiotherapy and nephrectomy. The receptor's source is a woman aged 60-75 years with renal cell carcinoma.

The CDR3 spells CASGRQRQETQYF. CDR3 nucleotides: TGTGCCAGCGGTCGACAGAGACAAGAGACCCAGTACTTC. The chain recombines TRBV2 with TRBJ2-5; D is perhaps TRBD1 (5 bases). With 8 bases removed from V and 2 bases from J, the gap between germline ends came to 12 bases. The CDR3 has 13 residues. Germline CDR1 and CDR2: SNHLY and FYNNEI.